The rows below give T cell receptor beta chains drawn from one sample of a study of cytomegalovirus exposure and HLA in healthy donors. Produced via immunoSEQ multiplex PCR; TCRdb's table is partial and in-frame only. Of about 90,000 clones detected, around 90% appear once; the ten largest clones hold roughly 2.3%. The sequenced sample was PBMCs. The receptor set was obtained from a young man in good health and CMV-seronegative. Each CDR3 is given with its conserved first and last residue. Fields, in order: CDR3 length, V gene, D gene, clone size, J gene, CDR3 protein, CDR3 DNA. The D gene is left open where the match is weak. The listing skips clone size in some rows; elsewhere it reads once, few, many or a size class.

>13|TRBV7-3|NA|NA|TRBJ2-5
CASSLRGMGTQYF
TGTGCCAGCAGCCTCAGGGGAATGGGCACCCAGTACTTC
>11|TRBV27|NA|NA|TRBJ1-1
CASLKNTEAFF
TGTGCCAGCCTAAAGAACACTGAAGCTTTCTTT
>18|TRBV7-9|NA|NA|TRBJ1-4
CASSYKRGGGTTNEKLFF
TGTGCCAGCAGCTACAAGCGCGGGGGTGGGACAACTAATGAAAAACTGTTTTTT
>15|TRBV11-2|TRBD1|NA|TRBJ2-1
CASSTGQGVGNEQFF
TGTGCCAGCAGCACCGGACAGGGGGTAGGCAATGAGCAGTTCTTC
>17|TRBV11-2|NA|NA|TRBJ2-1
CASSLGTRISDTIKQFF
TGTGCCAGCAGCTTAGGTACTAGAATCTCTGACACAATAAAGCAGTTCTTC
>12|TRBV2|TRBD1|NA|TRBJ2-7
CASGGQGGEQYF
TGTGCCAGCGGAGGACAGGGGGGCGAGCAGTACTTC
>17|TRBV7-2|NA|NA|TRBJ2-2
CASSLVGSTINTGELFF
TGTGCCAGCAGCTTAGTTGGGTCCACTATCAACACCGGGGAGCTGTTTTTT
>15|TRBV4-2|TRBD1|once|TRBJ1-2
CASSQDLTGGRGYTF
TGTGCCAGCAGCCAAGATTTAACAGGGGGCCGGGGCTACACCTTC
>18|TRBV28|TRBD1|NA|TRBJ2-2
CASSLSDRGKANTGELFF
TGTGCCAGCAGTTTATCAGACAGGGGGAAAGCGAACACCGGGGAGCTGTTTTTT
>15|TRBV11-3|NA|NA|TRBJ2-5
CASSPGGNGKETQYF
TGTGCCAGCAGTCCAGGGGGGAACGGGAAAGAGACCCAGTACTTC
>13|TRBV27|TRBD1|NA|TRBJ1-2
CASSGRQGYGYTF
TGTGCCAGCAGTGGAAGACAGGGTTACGGCTACACCTTC
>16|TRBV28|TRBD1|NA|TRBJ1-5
CASTRYGTGGNQPQHF
TGTGCCAGCACTCGTTACGGGACAGGGGGCAATCAGCCCCAGCATTTT
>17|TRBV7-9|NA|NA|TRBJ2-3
CASSPRERAQGTDTQYF
TGTGCCAGCAGCCCAAGGGAGCGGGCCCAAGGCACAGATACGCAGTATTTT
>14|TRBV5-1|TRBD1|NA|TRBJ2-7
CASSTRQGNYEQYF
TGCGCCAGCAGCACAAGACAGGGGAACTACGAGCAGTACTTC
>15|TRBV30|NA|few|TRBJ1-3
CAWSVRLGPGNTIYF
TGTGCCTGGAGTGTACGATTGGGGCCCGGAAACACCATATATTTT
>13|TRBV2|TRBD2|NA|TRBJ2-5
CATLGGSIETQYF
TGTGCCACCCTGGGCGGGAGTATAGAGACCCAGTACTTC
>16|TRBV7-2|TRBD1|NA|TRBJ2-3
CASSLVWDRYTDTQYF
TGTGCCAGCAGCTTAGTTTGGGACAGATACACAGATACGCAGTATTTT
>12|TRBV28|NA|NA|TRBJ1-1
CASTPRGTEAFF
TGTGCCAGCACCCCCCGAGGCACTGAAGCTTTCTTT
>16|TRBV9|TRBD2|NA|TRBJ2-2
CASSVGLAGDTGELFF
TGTGCCAGCAGCGTTGGACTAGCGGGAGATACCGGGGAGCTGTTTTTT
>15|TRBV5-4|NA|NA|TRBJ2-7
CASSLATGKGYEQYF
TGTGCCAGCAGCTTGGCGACAGGAAAGGGCTACGAGCAGTACTTC
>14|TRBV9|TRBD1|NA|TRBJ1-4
CASSIQGGNEKLFF
TGTGCCAGCAGCATACAGGGGGGAAATGAAAAACTGTTTTTT
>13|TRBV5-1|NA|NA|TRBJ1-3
CASSRYSGNTIYF
TGCGCCAGCAGCCGTTACTCTGGAAACACCATATATTTT
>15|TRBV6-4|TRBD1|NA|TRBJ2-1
CASSATGGAYNEQFF
TGTGCCAGCAGTGCAACAGGGGGTGCCTACAATGAGCAGTTCTTC
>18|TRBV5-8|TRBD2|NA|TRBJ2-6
CASSLLGLAVNGANVLTF
TGTGCCAGCAGCTTGCTGGGACTAGCGGTAAACGGGGCCAACGTCCTGACTTTC
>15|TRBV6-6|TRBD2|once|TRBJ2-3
CASSYVVAGMDTQYF
TGTGCCAGCAGTTACGTGGTAGCGGGAATGGATACGCAGTATTTT
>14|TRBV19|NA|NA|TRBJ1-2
CASSIQGPLNGYTF
TGTGCCAGTAGTATTCAGGGGCCCCTGAATGGCTACACCTTC
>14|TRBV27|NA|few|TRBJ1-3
CASSPSLVRNTIYF
TGTGCCAGCAGTCCCTCCCTAGTTAGAAACACCATATATTTT
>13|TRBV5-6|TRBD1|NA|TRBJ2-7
CASSFGTGGEQYF
TGTGCCAGCAGCTTCGGGACAGGGGGAGAGCAGTACTTC
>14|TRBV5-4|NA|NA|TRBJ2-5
CASSLKGLTETQYF
TGTGCCAGCAGCTTGAAGGGACTGACAGAGACCCAGTACTTC
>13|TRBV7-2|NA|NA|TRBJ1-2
CASRPPRGTGYTF
TGTGCCAGCAGACCACCAAGGGGGACTGGCTACACCTTC
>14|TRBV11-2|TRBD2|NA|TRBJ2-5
CASSPSGRQETQYF
TGTGCCAGCAGCCCGAGCGGGAGGCAGGAGACCCAGTACTTC
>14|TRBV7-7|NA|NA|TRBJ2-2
CASGDSVNTGELFF
TGTGCTAGCGGTGATAGCGTGAACACCGGGGAGCTGTTTTTT
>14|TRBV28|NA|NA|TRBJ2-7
CASSPPAGSYEQYF
TGTGCCAGCAGTCCCCCTGCGGGATCCTACGAGCAGTACTTC
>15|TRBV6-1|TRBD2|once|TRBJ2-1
CASTPGLAEYNEQFF
TGTGCCAGCACCCCGGGACTAGCGGAGTACAATGAGCAGTTCTTC
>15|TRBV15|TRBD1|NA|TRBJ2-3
CATSSDRGPTDTQYF
TGTGCCACCAGCAGCGACAGGGGGCCCACAGATACGCAGTATTTT
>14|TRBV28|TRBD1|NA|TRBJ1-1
CASRRTGVGTEAFF
TGTGCCAGCAGGAGGACAGGGGTCGGCACTGAAGCTTTCTTT
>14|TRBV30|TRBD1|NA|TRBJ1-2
CAWSSTGDRWGYTF
TGTGCCTGGAGCTCTACGGGGGACAGGTGGGGCTACACCTTC
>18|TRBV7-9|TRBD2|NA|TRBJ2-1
CASSLRGGLAGENNEQFF
TGTGCCAGCAGCTTAAGGGGGGGACTAGCGGGAGAGAACAATGAGCAGTTCTTC
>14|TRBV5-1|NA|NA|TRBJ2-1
CASSLEASSDEQFF
TGCGCCAGCAGCTTGGAGGCTAGCTCGGATGAGCAGTTCTTC
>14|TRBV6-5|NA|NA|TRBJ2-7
CASRTGTSPYEQYF
TGTGCCAGCAGAACCGGGACTTCTCCCTACGAGCAGTACTTC
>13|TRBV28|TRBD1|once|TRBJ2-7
CASGVDRGYEQYF
TGTGCCAGCGGGGTTGACAGGGGATACGAGCAGTACTTC
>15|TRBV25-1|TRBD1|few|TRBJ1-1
CASSEMGQGRTEAFF
TGTGCCAGCAGTGAAATGGGACAGGGTCGGACTGAAGCTTTCTTT
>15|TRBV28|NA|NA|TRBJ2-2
CASSLLQGGTGELFF
TGTGCCAGCAGTTTATTGCAGGGTGGGACCGGGGAGCTGTTTTTT
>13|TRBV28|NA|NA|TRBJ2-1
CASSSSLGNEQFF
TGTGCCAGCAGTTCCTCACTCGGCAATGAGCAGTTCTTC
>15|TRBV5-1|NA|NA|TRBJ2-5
CASSLMGGTQETQYF
TGCGCCAGCAGCTTGATGGGGGGAACACAAGAGACCCAGTACTTC
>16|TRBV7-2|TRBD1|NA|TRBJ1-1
CASSVRTGWPLMDPTF
TGTGCCAGCAGCGTACGGACAGGGTGGCCTTTAATGGACCCTACCTTT
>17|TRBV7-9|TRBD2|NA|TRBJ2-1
CASSGGGLAGGPNEQFF
TGTGCCAGCAGCGGAGGGGGACTAGCGGGAGGGCCAAATGAGCAGTTCTTC
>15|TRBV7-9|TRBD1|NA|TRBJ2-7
CASSLAQGERYEQYF
TGTGCCAGCAGCTTAGCGCAGGGGGAGCGCTACGAGCAGTACTTC
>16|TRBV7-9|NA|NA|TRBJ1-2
CASSLKLAPVNYGYTF
TGTGCCAGCAGCTTAAAGTTGGCACCCGTAAACTATGGCTACACCTTC
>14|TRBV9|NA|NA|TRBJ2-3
CASSVYTSTDTQYF
TGTGCCAGCAGCGTCTATACTAGCACAGATACGCAGTATTTT
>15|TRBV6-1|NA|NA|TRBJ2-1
CASRSSRLSTNEQFF
TGTGCCAGCAGGTCTTCTAGACTATCGACCAATGAGCAGTTCTTC
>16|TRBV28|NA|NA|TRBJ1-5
CASSLNARGIGQPQHF
TGTGCCAGCAGTTTAAATGCTCGGGGGATCGGACAGCCCCAGCATTTT
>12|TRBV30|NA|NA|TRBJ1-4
CASDRYNEKLFF
TGTGCCTCGGACAGATACAATGAAAAACTGTTTTTT